This TCR beta chain was obtained from a study of blood T cell dynamics during melanoma immunotherapy. Germline V lookup: CDR1 MNHEY, CDR2 SMNVEV (reference sequence). Trimming cost V 5 bases and J 8 bases, with 19 bases left between them. This CDR3 region has 15 residues. Time point denoted: week 3, after first cycle of checkpoint inhibitor. Method: immunoSEQ multiplex PCR; TCRdb's copy keeps in-frame clones and lacks some. The sample contains about 9,700 clones, around 85% of which appear only once. This TCR was sampled from a human donor with melanoma. The chain has TRBV27 and TRBJ1-5; D remains ambiguous. The sample in question was blood, obtained from a patient treated with checkpoint blockade. The CDR3 sequence: CASSPLYAPEKPQHF. CDR3 coding DNA: TGTGCCAGCAGTCCCCTATATGCCCCGGAGAAGCCCCAGCATTTT.